This T cell receptor (beta chain) emerged from a study of vaccination and CD4 T cells after COVID-19. Researchers used the Oncomine TCR Beta short-read assay to sequence DNA from cultured CD4+ T cells. TCRdb recomputed calls from the PCR reads with MiXCR, one row per CDR3 protein. The data contain tens of thousands of distinct CDR3 sequences, nearly 55% of them singletons. Germline V CDR1 and CDR2: GTSNPN, SVGIG (reference sequence). V lost 4 bases and J lost 5, with 14 bases in between. The CDR3 is made up of 13 amino acids. A word on this clonotype: No antigen is known for it.

Treatment denoted: roughly 10-day PBMC culture with coronavirus spike peptide pools or control peptides (ViraFEST assay). The origin of this receptor is a human donor who had recovered from COVID-19. Sequencing was performed on CD4+ T cells from blood, cultured in vitro. J is TRBJ2-5 and V is TRBV30; no clear D gene. Written as DNA, the CDR3 is TGTGCCTGGAAAGTTCGACCTCCCGAGACCCAGTACTTC. Translation gives CAWKVRPPETQYF.